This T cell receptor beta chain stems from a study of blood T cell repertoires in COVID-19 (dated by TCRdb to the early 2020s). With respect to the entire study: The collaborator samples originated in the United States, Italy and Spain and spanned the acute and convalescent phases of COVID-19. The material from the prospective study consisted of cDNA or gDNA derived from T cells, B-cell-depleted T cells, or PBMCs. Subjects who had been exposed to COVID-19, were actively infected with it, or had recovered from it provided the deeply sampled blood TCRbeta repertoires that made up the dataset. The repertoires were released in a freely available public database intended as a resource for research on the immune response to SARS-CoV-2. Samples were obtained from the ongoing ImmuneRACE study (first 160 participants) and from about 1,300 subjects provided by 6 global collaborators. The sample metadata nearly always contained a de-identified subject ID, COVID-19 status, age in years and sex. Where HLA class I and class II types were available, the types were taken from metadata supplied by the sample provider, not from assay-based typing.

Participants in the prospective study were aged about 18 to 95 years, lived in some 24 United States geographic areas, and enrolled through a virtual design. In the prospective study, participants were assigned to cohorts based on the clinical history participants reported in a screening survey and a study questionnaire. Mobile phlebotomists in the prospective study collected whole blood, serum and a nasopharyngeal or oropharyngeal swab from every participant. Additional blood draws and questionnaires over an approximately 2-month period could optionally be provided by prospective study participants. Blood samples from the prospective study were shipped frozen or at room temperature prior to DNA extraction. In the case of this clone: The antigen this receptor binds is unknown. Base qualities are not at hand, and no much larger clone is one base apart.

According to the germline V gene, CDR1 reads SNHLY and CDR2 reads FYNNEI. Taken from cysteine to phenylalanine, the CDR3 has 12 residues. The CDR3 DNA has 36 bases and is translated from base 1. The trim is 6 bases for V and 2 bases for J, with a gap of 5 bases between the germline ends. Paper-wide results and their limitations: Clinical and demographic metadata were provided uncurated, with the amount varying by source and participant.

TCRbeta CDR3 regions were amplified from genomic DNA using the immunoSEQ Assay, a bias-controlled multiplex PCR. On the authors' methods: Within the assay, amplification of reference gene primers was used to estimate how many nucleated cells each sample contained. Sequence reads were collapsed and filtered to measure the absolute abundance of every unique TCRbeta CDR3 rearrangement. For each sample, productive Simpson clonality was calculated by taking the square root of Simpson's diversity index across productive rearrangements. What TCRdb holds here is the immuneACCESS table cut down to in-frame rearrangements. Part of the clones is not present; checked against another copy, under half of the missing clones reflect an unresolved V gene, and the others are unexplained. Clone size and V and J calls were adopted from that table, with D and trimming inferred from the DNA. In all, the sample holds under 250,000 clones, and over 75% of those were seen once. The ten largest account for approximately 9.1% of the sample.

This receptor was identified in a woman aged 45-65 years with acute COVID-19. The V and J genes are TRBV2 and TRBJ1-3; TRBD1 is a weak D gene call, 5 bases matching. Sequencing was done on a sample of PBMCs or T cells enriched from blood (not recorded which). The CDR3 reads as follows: CASRTAGNTIYF. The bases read TGTGCCAGCAGGACAGCTGGAAACACCATATATTTT.